This record covers a single TCR beta chain. These data come from a study of blood T cell repertoires in COVID-19. CDR1 and CDR2 (germline): SGHVS, FNYEAQ. This CDR3 comprises 16 residues. V was clipped by 5 bases and J by 3 bases; unmatched bases: 10. Participants were aged roughly 18 to 95 years, lived in under 25 US areas, and enrolled virtually. Membership in each cohort depended on participant-reported clinical history. The assay was immunoSEQ multiplex PCR, and TCRdb's table has in-frame clones only and misses some. The sample has roughly 180,000 clones, 80% seen once; the top ten hold about 15%. This rearrangement joins TRBV7-6 to TRBJ2-1; 7 nucleotides match TRBD1. Sequencing was carried out using PBMCs or T cells enriched from blood (not recorded which). This clonotype was sampled from a man in his sixties who had been exposed to COVID-19. CDR3 sequence (DNA): TGTGCCAGCAGCCTACGACAGGGACCTTTCTACAATGAGCAGTTCTTC. It translates to CASSLRQGPFYNEQFF.